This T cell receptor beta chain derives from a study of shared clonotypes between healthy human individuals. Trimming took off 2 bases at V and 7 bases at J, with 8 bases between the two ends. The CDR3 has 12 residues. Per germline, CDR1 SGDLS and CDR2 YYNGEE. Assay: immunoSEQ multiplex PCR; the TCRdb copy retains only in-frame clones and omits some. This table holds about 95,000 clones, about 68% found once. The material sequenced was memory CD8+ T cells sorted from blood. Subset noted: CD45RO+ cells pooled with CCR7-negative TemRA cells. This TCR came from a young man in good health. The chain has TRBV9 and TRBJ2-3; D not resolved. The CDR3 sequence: CASSVFGNTQYF. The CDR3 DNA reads TGTGCCAGCAGCGTGTTCGGAAATACGCAGTATTTT.